What follows describes a single T cell receptor beta chain. This sample is drawn from a study of cytomegalovirus exposure and HLA in healthy donors. This PCR relied on a set of 60 Vbeta primers and 13 Jbeta primers. Sequencing used immunoSEQ multiplex PCR; TCRdb keeps in-frame clones, though not all of them. This sample has 200,000 to 250,000 clones, with approximately 80% found just once. Looked up from germline, CDR1 is SGHNT and CDR2 is YENEEA. The CDR3 loop spans 13 amino acids. V gave up 2 bases and J gave up 4 bases; unmatched junction bases: 1. This sequence was found in a girl aged 2-10 years in good health and CMV-seronegative. The sequenced sample consisted of PBMCs. The genes are TRBV11-3 and TRBJ2-7, with TRBD2 matching 8 bases. CDR3 in amino acids: CASSLLAGYEQYF. For the CDR3, the DNA is TGTGCCAGCAGCTTACTAGCGGGTTACGAGCAGTACTTC.